The source of this TCR beta chain is a study of cytomegalovirus exposure and HLA in healthy donors. PCR amplification relied on 60 Vbeta primers (plus 13 Jbeta primers). The repertoire was sequenced with immunoSEQ multiplex PCR; TCRdb's copy has only in-frame clones and lacks some. Among 150,000 to 200,000 clones listed, 81% were seen once. This receptor was obtained from a woman under 30 in good health and CMV-seropositive. Sequenced: PBMCs.

In DNA, the CDR3 is TGTGCCAGCAGACTAGCTAGCACAGATACGCAGTATTTT. Protein sequence: CASRLASTDTQYF. The chain joins TRBV11-2 to TRBJ2-3, with D possibly being TRBD2 (6 bases). Deletions cut 6 bases from V and 0 bases from J, with 7 bases between. The CDR3 has 13 amino acids. The germline CDR1 and CDR2 sequences are SGHAT and FQNNGV.